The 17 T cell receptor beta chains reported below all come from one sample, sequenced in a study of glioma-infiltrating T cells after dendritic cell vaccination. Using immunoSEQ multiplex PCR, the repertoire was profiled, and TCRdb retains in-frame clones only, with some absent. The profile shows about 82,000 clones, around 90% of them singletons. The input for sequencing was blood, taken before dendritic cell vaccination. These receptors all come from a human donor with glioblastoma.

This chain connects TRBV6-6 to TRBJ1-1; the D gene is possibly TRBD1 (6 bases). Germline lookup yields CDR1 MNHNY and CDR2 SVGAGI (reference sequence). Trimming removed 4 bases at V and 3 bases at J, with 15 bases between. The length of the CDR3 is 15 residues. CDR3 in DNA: TGTGCCAGCAGTTCCACAGGGAGTTCGGACACTGAAGCTTTCTTT. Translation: CASSSTGSSDTEAFF.

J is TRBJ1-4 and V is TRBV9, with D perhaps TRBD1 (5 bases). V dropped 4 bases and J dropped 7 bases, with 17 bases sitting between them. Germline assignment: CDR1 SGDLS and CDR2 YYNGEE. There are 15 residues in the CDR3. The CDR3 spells CASSPAGTRGEKLFF. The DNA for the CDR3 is TGTGCCAGCAGCCCTGCCGGGACTCGTGGTGAAAAACTGTTTTTT.

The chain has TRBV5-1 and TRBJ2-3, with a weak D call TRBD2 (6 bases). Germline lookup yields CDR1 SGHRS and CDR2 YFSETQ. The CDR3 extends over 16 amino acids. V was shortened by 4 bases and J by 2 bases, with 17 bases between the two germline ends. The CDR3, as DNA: TGCGCCAGCAGCCCGTTCAATCGGGGGAACACAGATACGCAGTATTTT. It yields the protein CASSPFNRGNTDTQYF.

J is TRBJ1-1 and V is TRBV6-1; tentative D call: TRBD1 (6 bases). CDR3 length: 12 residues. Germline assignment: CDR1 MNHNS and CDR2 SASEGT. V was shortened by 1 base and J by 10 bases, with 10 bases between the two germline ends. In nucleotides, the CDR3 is TGTGCCAGCAGTGAAGGGGACAAAAGAGCTTTCTTT. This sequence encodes CASSEGDKRAFF.

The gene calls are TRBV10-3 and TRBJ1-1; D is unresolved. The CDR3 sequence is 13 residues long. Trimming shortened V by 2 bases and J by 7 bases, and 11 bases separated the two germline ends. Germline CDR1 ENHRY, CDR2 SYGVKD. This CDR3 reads CAISEAGSGEAFF. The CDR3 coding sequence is TGTGCCATCAGTGAGGCTGGTTCGGGTGAAGCTTTCTTT.

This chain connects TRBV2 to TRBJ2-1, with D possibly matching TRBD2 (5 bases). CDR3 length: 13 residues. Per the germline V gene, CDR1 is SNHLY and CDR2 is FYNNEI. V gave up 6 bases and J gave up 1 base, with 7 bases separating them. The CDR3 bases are TGTGCCAGCAGGGACTCATCCTACAATGAGCAGTTCTTC. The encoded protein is CASRDSSYNEQFF.

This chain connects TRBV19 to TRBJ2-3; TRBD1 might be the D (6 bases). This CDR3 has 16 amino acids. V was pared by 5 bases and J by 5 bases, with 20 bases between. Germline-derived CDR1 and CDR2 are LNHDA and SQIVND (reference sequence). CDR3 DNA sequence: TGTGCCAGTAGTCCCCCCGGACAGACCTTCGGAGATACGCAGTATTTT. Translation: CASSPPGQTFGDTQYF.

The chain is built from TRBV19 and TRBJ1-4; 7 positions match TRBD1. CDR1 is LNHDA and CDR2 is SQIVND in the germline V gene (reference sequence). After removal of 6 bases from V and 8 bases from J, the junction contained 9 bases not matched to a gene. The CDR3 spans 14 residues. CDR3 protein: CASSPGGTAEKLFF. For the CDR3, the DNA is TGTGCCAGTAGCCCAGGGGGGACGGCCGAAAAACTGTTTTTT.

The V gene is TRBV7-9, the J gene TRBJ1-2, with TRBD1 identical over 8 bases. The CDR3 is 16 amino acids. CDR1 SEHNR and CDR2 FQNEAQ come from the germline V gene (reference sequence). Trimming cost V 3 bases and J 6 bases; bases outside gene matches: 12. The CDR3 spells CASSFAAGGAFNGYTF. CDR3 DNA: TGTGCCAGCAGCTTCGCAGCAGGGGGCGCATTTAATGGCTACACCTTC.

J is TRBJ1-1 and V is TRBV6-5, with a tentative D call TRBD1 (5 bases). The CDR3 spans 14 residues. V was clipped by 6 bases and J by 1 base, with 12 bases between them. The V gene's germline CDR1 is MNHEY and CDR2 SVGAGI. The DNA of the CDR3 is TGTGCCAGCAGCATAGGTAGGGGGAACACTGAAGCTTTCTTT. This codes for CASSIGRGNTEAFF.

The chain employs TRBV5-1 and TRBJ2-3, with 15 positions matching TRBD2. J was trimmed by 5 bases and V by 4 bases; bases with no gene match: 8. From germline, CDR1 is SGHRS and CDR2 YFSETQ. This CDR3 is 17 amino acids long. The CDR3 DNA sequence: TGCGCCAGCAGCGGGTCCGGACTAGCGGGGGGGATAGATACGCAGTATTTT. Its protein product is CASSGSGLAGGIDTQYF.

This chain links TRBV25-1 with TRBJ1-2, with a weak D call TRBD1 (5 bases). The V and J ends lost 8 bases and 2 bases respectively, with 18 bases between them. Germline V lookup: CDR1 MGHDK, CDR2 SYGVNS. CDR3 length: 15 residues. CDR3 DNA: TGTGCCAGCTCAGCAGAGTGGGGCAGGAACTATGGCTACACCTTC. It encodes CASSAEWGRNYGYTF.

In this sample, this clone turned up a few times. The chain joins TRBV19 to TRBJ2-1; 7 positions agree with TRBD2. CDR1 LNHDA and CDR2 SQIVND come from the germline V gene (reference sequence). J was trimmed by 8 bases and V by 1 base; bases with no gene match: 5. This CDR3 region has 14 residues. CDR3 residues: CASSIAGGSDEQFF. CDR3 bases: TGTGCCAGTAGTATAGCGGGAGGTAGTGATGAGCAGTTCTTC. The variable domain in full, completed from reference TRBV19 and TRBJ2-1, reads DGGITQSPKYLFRKEGQNVTLSCEQNLNHDAMYWYRQDPGQGLRLIYYSQIVNDFQKGDIAEGYSVSREKKESFPLTVTSAQKNPTAFYLCASSIAGGSDEQFFGPGTRLTVL.

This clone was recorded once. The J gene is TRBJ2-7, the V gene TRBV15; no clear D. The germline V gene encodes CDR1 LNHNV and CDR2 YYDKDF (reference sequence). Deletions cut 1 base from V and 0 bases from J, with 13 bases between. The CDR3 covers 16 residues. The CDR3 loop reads CATSRGYTVSSYEQYF. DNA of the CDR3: TGTGCCACCAGCAGAGGATATACGGTAAGCTCCTACGAGCAGTACTTC.

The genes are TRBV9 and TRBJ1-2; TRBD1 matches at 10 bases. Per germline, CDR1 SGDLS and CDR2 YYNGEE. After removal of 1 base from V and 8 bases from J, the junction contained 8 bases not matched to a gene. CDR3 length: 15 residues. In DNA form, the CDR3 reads TGTGCCAGCAGCGTAAACGACAGGGGGCGACAGGGCTACACCTTC. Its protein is CASSVNDRGRQGYTF.

The CDR3 DNA follows: TGCAGCGTCCAATTCCCTCCTGGCAGGGGATCTTCCGGAAACACCATATATTTT. Translation gives CSVQFPPGRGSSGNTIYF. The chain carries TRBV29-1 and TRBJ1-3, with D possibly matching TRBD1 (6 bases). CDR1 is SQVTM, CDR2 ANQGSEA, per germline. There are 18 residues in the CDR3. V lost 6 bases and J lost 4, with 28 bases in between.

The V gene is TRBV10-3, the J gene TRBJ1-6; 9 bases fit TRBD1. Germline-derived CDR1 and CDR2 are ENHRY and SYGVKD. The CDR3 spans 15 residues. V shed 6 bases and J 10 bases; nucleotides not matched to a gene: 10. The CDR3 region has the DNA TGTGCCATCAGGGGATCGGGGACAGGGTACTCACCCCTCCACTTT. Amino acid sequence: CAIRGSGTGYSPLHF.